This TCR beta chain was recorded in a study of PD-L1 blockade in urothelial cancer. Study context: Treatment start was followed by blood analysis at 3 weeks (second dose) and again at 6 weeks. Across blood samples, T cells had a median count of about 150,000. Regarding the study as a whole: Better survival was predicted by below-median pretreatment blood TCR clonality.

The sample holds a few counts of this clone. What it binds is not known. J was trimmed by 6 bases and V by 6 bases; bases with no gene match: 3. This CDR3 has 14 amino acids. CDR1 is ENHRY, CDR2 SYGVKD, per germline. Indicated time point: peripheral blood 6 weeks after treatment start. Enrolled patients showed locally advanced or metastatic urothelial carcinoma. Generated by immunoSEQ multiplex PCR, the TCRdb table keeps only in-frame clones and is missing some. The sample has 15,000 to 20,000 clones, roughly four fifths seen once. The chain is built from TRBV10-3 and TRBJ1-5; 12 nucleotides match TRBD1. Sequenced material: PBMCs, taken around atezolizumab (anti-PD-L1) treatment. This sequence originates from a man in his forties or fifties with urothelial cancer. CDR3 sequence reads: CAIRGQGASQPQHF. Written as DNA, the CDR3 is TGTGCCATCAGGGGACAGGGGGCTAGTCAGCCCCAGCATTTT.